The T cell receptor beta chain under discussion was sequenced for a study of blood T cell repertoires in COVID-19. About the study: Sites in the United States, Italy and Spain provided acute and convalescent COVID-19 samples. PBMCs, B-cell-depleted T cells, or T cells were the source of the cDNA or gDNA that made up the material.

CDR1 and CDR2 from the germline V gene are KGHDR and SFDVKD. The CDR3 loop spans 21 amino acids. The V and J ends lost 6 bases and 0 bases, in that order; junction bases with no gene match: 17. In the authors' methods: It was from reference gene primer amplification that nucleated cell counts were estimated. The protocol was immunoSEQ multiplex PCR, while the TCRdb copy is restricted to in-frame clones and leaves out a portion. V and J calls and clone size are as listed in that table; D and trimming were resolved from the DNA. The data hold some 190,000 clones, with about 83% observed a single time. The chain uses TRBV24-1 and TRBJ2-6; 9 bases map to TRBD1. This TCR was sampled from a woman aged 70-85 years with active or convalescent COVID-19. Sequencing was done on a sample of peripheral blood. The CDR3 bases are TGTGCCACCAGTTCCTCTCCGGGAAGGGACAGGGACCTCTCTGGGGCCAACGTCCTGACTTTC. This encodes CATSSSPGRDRDLSGANVLTF.